This section outlines one TCR beta chain sequence together with its context. These data originate in a study of blood T cell repertoires in COVID-19. Study overall: Whether acute or convalescent, the COVID-19 samples came from the United States, Italy and Spain. Sample material is recorded as cDNA or gDNA derived from T cells, B-cell-depleted T cells, or PBMCs.

CDR1 SGHKS and CDR2 YYEKEE come from the germline V gene (reference sequence). The germline V and J ends were trimmed by 0 bases and 0 bases, with 10 bases remaining between them. This CDR3 is 15 amino acids long. Original data processing: Amplification of reference gene primers provided the estimated nucleated cell counts. The protocol was immunoSEQ multiplex PCR, while the TCRdb copy is restricted to in-frame clones and leaves out a portion. The V and J calls and clone size are taken from that table; D and trimming were inferred from the DNA. The sample lists 170,000 or so clones, 84% occurring once.

This chain connects TRBV5-5 to TRBJ2-7; the D gene is possibly TRBD1 (5 bases). Material for sequencing was peripheral blood. The sequence was obtained from a man aged 18 to 35 with active or convalescent COVID-19. The CDR3: CASSLALGHSYEQYF. The CDR3 DNA sequence: TGTGCCAGCAGCTTGGCCCTGGGGCACTCCTACGAGCAGTACTTC. Based on the CDR3 plus reference TRBV5-5 and TRBJ2-7, the full variable domain is DAGVTQSPTHLIKTRGQQVTLRCSPISGHKSVSWYQQVLGQGPQFIFQYYEKEERGRGNFPDRFSARQFPNYSSELNVNALLLGDSALYLCASSLALGHSYEQYFGPGTRLTVT.